This is a list of T cell receptor beta chains from one sample in a study of early T cells in non-severe SARS-CoV-2 infection. TCRdb ran MiXCR on the 5' RACE reads and lists one entry per CDR3 protein. Among roughly 32,000 distinct CDR3 sequences listed, 3.9% were seen once. The sample taken for sequencing was whole blood. These receptors were obtained from an adult who was a healthcare worker with PCR-confirmed SARS-CoV-2 infection or an uninfected control (not recorded which). CDR3s include the opening cysteine and the closing phenylalanine or tryptophan. Each record gives: J gene, D gene, clone size, V gene, CDR3 DNA, CDR3 protein. D genes are given only for firm matches. Expanded clones get a size class; other rows say once, few or many, or leave the size out.

>TRBJ2-2|-|many|TRBV5-5
TGTGCCAGCAGCTTGGATGCGCACCTCACCGGGGAGCTGTTTTTT
CASSLDAHLTGELFF
>TRBJ2-1|TRBD2|many|TRBV7-8
TGTGCCAGCAGCTTAGTCGGACTCGCGGGAGCCTACAATGAGCAGTTCTTC
CASSLVGLAGAYNEQFF
>TRBJ1-4|TRBD1|many|TRBV13
TGTGCCAGCAGCTACGGACAGGGAATGGGAGAAAAACTGTTTTTT
CASSYGQGMGEKLFF
>TRBJ2-7|-|many|TRBV27
TGTGCCAGCAGTTTATCCGGAATGCAGACTTATTACGAGCAGTACTTC
CASSLSGMQTYYEQYF
>TRBJ1-4|-|many|TRBV27
TGTGCCAGCAGTCCGCCGGGGGCTCGTGAAAAACTGTTTTTT
CASSPPGAREKLFF
>TRBJ2-3|-|few|TRBV7-9
TGTGCCAGCAGCTTGTTAGGGGCCGGGTATTTT
CASSLLGAGYF
>TRBJ1-1|-|many|TRBV29-1
TGCAGCGTTGAGGGGGACACTGAAGCTTTCTTT
CSVEGDTEAFF
>TRBJ2-7|TRBD1|many|TRBV7-8
TGTGCCAGCAGCTTTGGGACAGGGCTAATCAACGAGCAGTACTTC
CASSFGTGLINEQYF
>TRBJ2-3|TRBD2|many|TRBV10-2
TGCGCCAGCAGCCTAGCGGGAGGCCCACATACGCAGTATTTT
CASSLAGGPHTQYF
>TRBJ2-1|-|many|TRBV20-1
TGCAGTGCTGCCCCCATTACCACCAAAAACAATGAGCAGTTCTTC
CSAAPITTKNNEQFF
>TRBJ1-4|-|many|TRBV9
TGTGCCAGCAGCGTAGATGGGGGCCTACTTAATGAAAAACTGTTTTTT
CASSVDGGLLNEKLFF
>TRBJ2-3|-|many|TRBV25-1
TGTGCCAGCAGTGACGGGGCACCTAAGGATACGCAGTATTTT
CASSDGAPKDTQYF
>TRBJ1-6|TRBD1|many|TRBV27
TGTGCCAGCAGTCCGGACAGGCCTAATTCACCCCTCCACTTT
CASSPDRPNSPLHF
>TRBJ2-3|-|many|TRBV28
TGTGCCAGCAGTTTACCGGGAGTAGTAACAGATACGCAGTATTTT
CASSLPGVVTDTQYF
>TRBJ2-7|-|many|TRBV27
TGTGCCAGCGTTACGGTAATAGGCGAGCAGTACTTC
CASVTVIGEQYF
>TRBJ1-1|-|-|TRBV10-3
TGTGCCATCAGTGAGGATATGTTCGGGGTTGAAGCTTTCTTT
CAISEDMFGVEAFF
>TRBJ2-5|-|few|TRBV21-1
TGTGCCAGCACCCCTGTGACTCTACAAGAGACCCAGTACTTC
CASTPVTLQETQYF
>TRBJ1-1|-|many|TRBV19
TGTGCCAGCCAACGACAGCTCGAAGCTTTCTTT
CASQRQLEAFF
>TRBJ1-3|-|many|TRBV6-5
TGTGCCAGCAGTTACAAGGGAGGGCACGGAAACACCATATATTTT
CASSYKGGHGNTIYF
>TRBJ1-5|-|-|TRBV29-1
TGCAGCGTAGGACAGAGTAGCAATCAGCCCCAGCATTTT
CSVGQSSNQPQHF
>TRBJ2-2|TRBD2|many|TRBV11-2
TGTGCCAGCAGCCTGGGGGAGGGCCCCACCGGGGAGCTGTTTTTT
CASSLGEGPTGELFF
>TRBJ2-1|-|many|TRBV3-1
TGTGCCAGCAGCCCCGCCGGGACCTCCGCCTACAATGAGCAGTTCTTC
CASSPAGTSAYNEQFF
>TRBJ2-1|-|many|TRBV2
TGTGCCAGCAGCCTCATCGAGCAGGCTGAGCAGTTCTTC
CASSLIEQAEQFF
>TRBJ1-5|TRBD1|many|TRBV12-3/TRBV12-4
TGTGCCAGCAGTTCCGGGGACAGGGTGGGCAATCAGCCCCAGCATTTT
CASSSGDRVGNQPQHF
>TRBJ2-5|TRBD2|few|TRBV7-2
TGTGCCAGCAGCTTGGACTCTAGCGGACAAGAGACCCAGTACTTC
CASSLDSSGQETQYF
>TRBJ1-2|-|many|TRBV4-3
TGCGCCAGCAGCCAAGTGACGGCTAACTATGGCTACACCTTC
CASSQVTANYGYTF
>TRBJ2-2|TRBD2|many|TRBV5-1
TGCGCCAGCAGCTTGCAACTAGCGGGACCGAACACCGGGGAGCTGTTTTTT
CASSLQLAGPNTGELFF
>TRBJ2-1|-|-|TRBV24-1
TGTGCCACCAGTGACCCAGGGTTTGAGCAGTTCTTC
CATSDPGFEQFF
>TRBJ2-7|TRBD2|-|TRBV5-1
TGCGCCAGCAGCGCGACTAGCGGGAAGAGCTCCTACGAGCAGTACTTC
CASSATSGKSSYEQYF
>TRBJ2-7|TRBD2|many|TRBV30
TGTGCCTGGAGCAAAGTGGGGGGGTCCTACGAGCAGTACTTC
CAWSKVGGSYEQYF
>TRBJ2-1|TRBD2|many|TRBV20-1
TGCAGTGCTAGGTCCCAGCGGGGGGCGCGAGTTGAGCAGTTCTTC
CSARSQRGARVEQFF
>TRBJ1-1|-|many|TRBV7-2
TGTGCCAGCAGCCCTAGACAGGAGAACACTGAAGCTTTCTTT
CASSPRQENTEAFF
>TRBJ2-7|-|once|TRBV11-2
TGTGCCAGCAGCTTAAACGACTACGAGCAGTACTTC
CASSLNDYEQYF
>TRBJ2-7|-|few|TRBV7-2
TGTGCCAGCAGCTTAGATGGGGGGCTTGTGGAGCAGTACTTC
CASSLDGGLVEQYF
>TRBJ2-7|-|many|TRBV13
TGTGCCAGCAGCGAGGGACCGAGCTCCTACGAGCAGTACTTC
CASSEGPSSYEQYF
>TRBJ1-5|-|many|TRBV4-3
TGCGCCAGCAGCCAAGATTACCCGTCTCCCCAGCCCCAGCATTTT
CASSQDYPSPQPQHF
>TRBJ2-5|TRBD2|many|TRBV7-3
TGTGCCAGCAGCTTAGACAGCGGGGCAGAGACCCAGTACTTC
CASSLDSGAETQYF
>TRBJ1-2|-|many|TRBV7-2
TGTGCCAGCAGACCGCCGAGGGTGGGCAACTATGGCTACACCTTC
CASRPPRVGNYGYTF
>TRBJ2-7|-|-|TRBV15
TGTGCCACCGGCGCCGGGTACGAGCAGTACTTC
CATGAGYEQYF
>TRBJ2-1|-|many|TRBV20-1
TGCAGTGCTATCCCGGACAGTTTTAAAGGCAATGAGCAGTTCTTC
CSAIPDSFKGNEQFF
>TRBJ1-4|-|many|TRBV10-3
TGTGCCATCAGTGGCGGGGATGGTGAAAAACTGTTTTTT
CAISGGDGEKLFF
>TRBJ2-3|-|few|TRBV5-1
TGCGCCAGCAGCTTGGTACTCGGGGGAAGCACAGATACGCAGTATTTT
CASSLVLGGSTDTQYF
>TRBJ1-2|-|few|TRBV27
TGTGCCAGCAGTCCGGGGGGCAGATATTCTGGCTACACCTTC
CASSPGGRYSGYTF
>TRBJ1-2|TRBD1|-|TRBV2
TGTGCCAGCAGTGAGGCAGGGGGCTATGGCTACACCTTC
CASSEAGGYGYTF
>TRBJ2-1|-|many|TRBV20-1
TGCAGTGCCTCTTGGGCGTTATATGATGAGCAGTTCTTC
CSASWALYDEQFF
>TRBJ2-5|TRBD1|many|TRBV11-2
TGTGCCAGCACCTGGACCGACAGGGGACAAGAGACCCAGTACTTC
CASTWTDRGQETQYF
>TRBJ2-2|TRBD2|many|TRBV9
TGTGCCAGCAGCGCCTCCATAGCGGGAGCGGACACCGGGGAGCTGTTTTTT
CASSASIAGADTGELFF
>TRBJ2-3|-|many|TRBV9
TGTGCCAGCAGCGCCAGAGAGAGCCCTAGAACAGATACGCAGTATTTT
CASSARESPRTDTQYF